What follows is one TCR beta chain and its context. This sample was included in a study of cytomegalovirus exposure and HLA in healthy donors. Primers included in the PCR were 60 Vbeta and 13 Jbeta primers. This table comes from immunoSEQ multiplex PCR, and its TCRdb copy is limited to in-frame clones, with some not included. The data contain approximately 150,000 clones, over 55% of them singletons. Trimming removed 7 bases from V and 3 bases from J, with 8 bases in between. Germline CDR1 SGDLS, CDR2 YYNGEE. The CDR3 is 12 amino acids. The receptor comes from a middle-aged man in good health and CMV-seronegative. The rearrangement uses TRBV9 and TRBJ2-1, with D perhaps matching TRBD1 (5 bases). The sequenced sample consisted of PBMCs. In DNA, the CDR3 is TGTGCCAGCTCTAGGGGCTACAATGAGCAGTTCTTC. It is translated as CASSRGYNEQFF.